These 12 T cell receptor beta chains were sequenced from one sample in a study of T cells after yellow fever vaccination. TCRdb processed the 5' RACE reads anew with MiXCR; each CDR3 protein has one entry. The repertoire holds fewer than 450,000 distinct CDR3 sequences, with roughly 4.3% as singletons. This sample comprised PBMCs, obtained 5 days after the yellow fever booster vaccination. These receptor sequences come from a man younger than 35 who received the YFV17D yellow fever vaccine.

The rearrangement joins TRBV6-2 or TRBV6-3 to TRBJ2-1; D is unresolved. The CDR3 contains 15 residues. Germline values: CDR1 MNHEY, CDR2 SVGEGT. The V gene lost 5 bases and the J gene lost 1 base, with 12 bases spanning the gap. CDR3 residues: CASSARDSSYNEQFF. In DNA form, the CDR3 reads TGTGCCAGCAGTGCCCGCGACTCATCCTACAATGAGCAGTTCTTC.

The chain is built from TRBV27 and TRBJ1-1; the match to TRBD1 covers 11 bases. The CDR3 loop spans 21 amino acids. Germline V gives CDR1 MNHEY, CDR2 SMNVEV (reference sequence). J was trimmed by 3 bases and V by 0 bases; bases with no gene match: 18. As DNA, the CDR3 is TGTGCCAGCAGTTTATCTCCCCTCAGGACAGGGGGCGCGACTAGGGACACTGAAGCTTTCTTT. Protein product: CASSLSPLRTGGATRDTEAFF.

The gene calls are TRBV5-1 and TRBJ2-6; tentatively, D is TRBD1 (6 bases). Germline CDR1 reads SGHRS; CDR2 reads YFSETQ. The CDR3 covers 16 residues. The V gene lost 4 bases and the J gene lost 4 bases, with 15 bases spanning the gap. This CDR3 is CASSPTGHTGANVLTF. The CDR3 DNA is TGCGCCAGCAGCCCTACAGGGCATACAGGGGCCAACGTCCTGACTTTC.

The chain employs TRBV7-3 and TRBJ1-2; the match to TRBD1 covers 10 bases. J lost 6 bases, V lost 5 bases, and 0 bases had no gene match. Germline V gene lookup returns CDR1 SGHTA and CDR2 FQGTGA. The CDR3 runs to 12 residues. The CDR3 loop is CASSGTGDGYTF. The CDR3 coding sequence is TGTGCCAGCAGCGGGACAGGGGATGGCTACACCTTC.

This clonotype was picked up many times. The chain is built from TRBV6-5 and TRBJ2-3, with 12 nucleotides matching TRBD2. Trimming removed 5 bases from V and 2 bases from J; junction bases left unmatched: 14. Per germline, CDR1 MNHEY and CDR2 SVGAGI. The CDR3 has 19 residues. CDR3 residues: CASSTETTSGGTFTDTQYF. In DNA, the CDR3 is TGTGCCAGCAGTACCGAAACAACTAGCGGGGGGACCTTCACAGATACGCAGTATTTT.

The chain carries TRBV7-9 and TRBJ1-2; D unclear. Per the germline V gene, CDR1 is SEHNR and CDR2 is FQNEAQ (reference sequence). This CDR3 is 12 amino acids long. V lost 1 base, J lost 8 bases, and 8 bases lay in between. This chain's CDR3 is CASSLEVRGYTF. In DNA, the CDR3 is TGTGCCAGCAGCTTAGAAGTAAGAGGCTACACCTTC.

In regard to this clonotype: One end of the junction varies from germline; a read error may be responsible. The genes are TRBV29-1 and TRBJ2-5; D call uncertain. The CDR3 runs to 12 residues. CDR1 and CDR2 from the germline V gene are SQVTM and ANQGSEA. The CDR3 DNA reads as TGCAGCGTTGTACAGAACCAAGAGACCCTGTACTTC. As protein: CSVVQNQETLYF.

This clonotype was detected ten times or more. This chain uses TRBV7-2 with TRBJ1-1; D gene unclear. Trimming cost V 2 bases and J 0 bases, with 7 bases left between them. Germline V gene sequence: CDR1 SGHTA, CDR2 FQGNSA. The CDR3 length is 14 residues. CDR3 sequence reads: CASSLWSVNTEAFF. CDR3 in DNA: TGTGCCAGCAGCTTATGGTCAGTGAACACTGAAGCTTTCTTT.

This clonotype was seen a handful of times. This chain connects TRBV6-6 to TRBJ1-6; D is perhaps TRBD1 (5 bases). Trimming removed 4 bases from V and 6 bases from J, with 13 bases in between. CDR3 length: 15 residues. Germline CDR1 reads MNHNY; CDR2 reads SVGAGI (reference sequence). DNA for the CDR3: TGTGCCAGCAGTTCGCGCAGGGTTTTTAATTCACCCCTCCACTTT. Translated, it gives CASSSRRVFNSPLHF.

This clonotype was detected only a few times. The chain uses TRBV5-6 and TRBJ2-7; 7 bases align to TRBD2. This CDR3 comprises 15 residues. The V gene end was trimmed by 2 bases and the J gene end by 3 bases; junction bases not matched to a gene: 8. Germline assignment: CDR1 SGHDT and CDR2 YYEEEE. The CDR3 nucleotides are TGTGCCAGCAGCTTCCTTGCGGGGGATGGCTACGAGCAGTACTTC. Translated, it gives CASSFLAGDGYEQYF.

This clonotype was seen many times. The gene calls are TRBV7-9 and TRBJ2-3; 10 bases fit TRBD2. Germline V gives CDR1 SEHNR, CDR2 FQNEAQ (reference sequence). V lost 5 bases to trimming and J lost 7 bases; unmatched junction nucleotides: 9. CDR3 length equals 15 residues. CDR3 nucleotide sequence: TGTGCCAGCAGCCCCCTAGCGGGGGCTTCCAATACGCAGTATTTT. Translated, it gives CASSPLAGASNTQYF. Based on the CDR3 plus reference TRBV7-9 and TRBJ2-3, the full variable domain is DTGVSQNPRHKITKRGQNVTFRCDPISEHNRLYWYRQTLGQGPEFLTYFQNEAQLEKSRLLSDRFSAERPKGSFSTLEIQRTEQGDSAMYLCASSPLAGASNTQYFGPGTRLTVL.

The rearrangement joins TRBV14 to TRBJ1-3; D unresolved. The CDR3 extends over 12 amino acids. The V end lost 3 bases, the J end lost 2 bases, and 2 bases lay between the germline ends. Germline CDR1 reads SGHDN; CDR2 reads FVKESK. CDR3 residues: CASSQAGNTIYF. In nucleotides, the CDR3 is TGTGCCAGCAGCCAGGCTGGAAACACCATATATTTT.